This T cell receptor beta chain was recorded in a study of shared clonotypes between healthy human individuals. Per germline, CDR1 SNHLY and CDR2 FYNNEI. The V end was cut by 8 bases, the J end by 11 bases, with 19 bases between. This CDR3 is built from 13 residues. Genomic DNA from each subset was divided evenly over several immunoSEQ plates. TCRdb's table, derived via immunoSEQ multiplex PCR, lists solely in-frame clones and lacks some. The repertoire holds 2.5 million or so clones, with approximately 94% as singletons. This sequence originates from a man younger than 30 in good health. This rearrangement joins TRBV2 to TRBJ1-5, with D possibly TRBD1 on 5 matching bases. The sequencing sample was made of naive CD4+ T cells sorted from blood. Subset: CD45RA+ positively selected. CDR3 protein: CASQLGLFNSQHF. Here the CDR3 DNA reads TGTGCCAGCCAATTGGGGCTTTTCAATTCCCAGCATTTT.